This TCR beta chain was observed in a study of T cells expressing NK-cell markers. Study at large: Underlying the TCR beta repertoires were sorted CD3+CD56+NKG2C+, CD3+CD56+NKG2C- and CD3+CD56-NKG2C+ T cells.

Concerning this clonotype: Its antigen is undetermined.

CDR3 length equals 17 residues. Germline V gene lookup returns CDR1 KGHDR and CDR2 SFDVKD. Overall study results and limits: The dominant NKG2C+ clonotypes represented about 1.0-8% of CD8+ T cells in six donors. HCMV specificity of the expanded NKG2C+ T cell clones was not established.

A 5'RACE template switching approach incorporating UMIs was used to make TCR beta cDNA. From its re-call of the 5' RACE reads, TCRdb lists each CDR3 protein once, without DNA. The listing records about 260,000 distinct CDR3 sequences. The origin of this receptor is a woman between 18 and 70 years old in good health. V and J are TRBV24-1 and TRBJ2-1; TCRdb calls TRBD1, which cannot be checked without DNA. Specimen: blood T cells: a sorted CD56 or NKG2C T cell subset, CD4+ or CD8+ T cells, or bulk PBMC T cells (not recorded which). CDR3 residues: CATSEPDRGLSYNEQFF.